The subject of this entry is one T cell receptor (beta chain). This sample is part of a study of blood T cell repertoires in COVID-19. In the original analysis: Amplification of reference gene primers provided the estimated nucleated cell counts. Sequencing was performed with immunoSEQ multiplex PCR; in TCRdb, only in-frame clones are kept and a portion is missing. V and J calls and clone size come straight from that table; D and trimming were deduced from the DNA. The top ten clones hold 10% of a sample with tens of thousands of clones, approximately 83% of them seen once. V was cut by 3 bases and J by 3 bases, with 7 bases left in between. The CDR3 consists of 13 residues. Germline V gene data show CDR1 as SGHNT and CDR2 as YYREEE (reference sequence). The Seattle site enrolled patients during active infection and followed them longitudinally.

V is TRBV5-4 and J is TRBJ2-1, with D unclear. The sequenced material came from peripheral blood. The receptor's source is a man aged 45-65 years with COVID-19, enrolled during active disease. In DNA form, the CDR3 reads TGTGCCAGCAGCTATACAGACTACAATGAGCAGTTCTTC. Its protein is CASSYTDYNEQFF.